What follows are 20 T cell receptor beta chains derived from one specimen sequenced in a study of human T cells and chemical hapten exposure. The time point: healthy volunteer bleed at 6 weeks. Whole blood that had not been fractionated was the source of extracted total RNA. TCRdb used MiXCR to reprocess the RACE reads, holding one entry per CDR3 protein. The profile shows 75,000 to 80,000 distinct CDR3 sequences, about 8.6% of them singletons. Sequenced sample: whole blood. Source of these receptors: a female donor in good health. Some clones in this sample may be carry-over from other donors' samples.

This clonotype was recorded a few times. The chain combines TRBV3-1 with TRBJ2-3; tentatively, D is TRBD2 (5 bases). The germline gives CDR1 LGHDT, CDR2 YNNKEL (reference sequence). The CDR3 consists of 17 residues. V was clipped by 0 bases and J by 0 bases, with 13 bases between them. The CDR3 bases are TGTGCCAGCAGCCAAGAATTGCGGGCTACTAGCACAGATACGCAGTATTTT. Protein: CASSQELRATSTDTQYF.

The chain links TRBV12-3 or TRBV12-4 to TRBJ2-1, with 11 bases that match TRBD1. V lost 6 bases, J lost 6 bases, and 4 bases stayed unmatched. The CDR3 covers 14 residues. CDR3 amino acids: CASRGQGEGNEQFF. CDR3 nucleotide sequence: TGTGCCAGCAGGGGACAGGGGGAGGGCAATGAGCAGTTCTTC.

There are a few counts of this clonotype. One end of the junction does not line up with germline, which may come from a read error. The rearrangement uses TRBV25-1 and TRBJ1-6, with D maybe TRBD1 (5 bases). The length of the CDR3 is 13 residues. Per the germline V gene, CDR1 is MGHDK and CDR2 is SYGVNS. CDR3: CASSARQYSPLNF. CDR3 DNA: TGTGCCAGCAGTGCTCGACAGTATTCACCCCTCAACTTT.

CDR3 amino acids: CASSFRGRSNQPQHF. The CDR3 DNA is TGTGCCAGCAGTTTCCGGGGGCGTAGCAATCAGCCCCAGCATTTT. V is TRBV12-3 or TRBV12-4 and J is TRBJ1-5; weak D call: TRBD1 (6 bases). V lost 3 bases and J 0 bases, leaving 9 bases between the germline ends. The CDR3 extends over 15 amino acids.

In its sample, this clonotype was seen a few times. The chain has TRBV29-1 and TRBJ2-5; D remains ambiguous. The CDR3 has 15 amino acids. Trimming cost V 6 bases and J 1 base, with 18 bases left between them. The V gene's germline CDR1 is SQVTM and CDR2 ANQGSEA. DNA of the CDR3: TGCAGCGTCGTCCTGTCCGCCAGGATCCAAGAGACCCAGTACTTC. The encoded protein is CSVVLSARIQETQYF.

This clonotype has a count of ten or more. The gene calls are TRBV7-9 and TRBJ1-5; D is perhaps TRBD1 (5 bases). This CDR3 comprises 14 residues. Germline-derived CDR1 and CDR2 are SEHNR and FQNEAQ (reference sequence). The V end was cut by 4 bases, the J end by 1 base, with 8 bases between. CDR3 region: CASSSWDSNQPQHF. The CDR3 bases are TGTGCCAGCAGCTCATGGGACAGCAATCAGCCCCAGCATTTT.

This clonotype was observed at least ten times. This chain connects TRBV4-2 to TRBJ2-7; unclear D gene. CDR1 and CDR2 from the germline V gene are LGHNA and YNFKEQ. The V end lost 2 bases, the J end lost 0 bases, and 23 bases lay between the germline ends. The CDR3 is 19 residues long. The CDR3 DNA reads as TGTGCCAGCAGCCAACCCCTGACAAACCACCCCCTTCACTCCTACGAGCAGTACTTC. Translation gives CASSQPLTNHPLHSYEQYF.

This clonotype showed up just a few times. The V gene is TRBV7-9, the J gene TRBJ1-2; 10 bases line up with TRBD1. The length of the CDR3 is 13 residues. CDR1 is SEHNR, CDR2 FQNEAQ, per germline (reference sequence). V was pared by 5 bases and J by 6 bases, with 3 bases of the junction left unmatched. For the CDR3, the DNA is TGTGCCAGCAGCCCTGGACAGGGGGATGGCTACACCTTC. Its translation is CASSPGQGDGYTF.

The chain links TRBV20-1 to TRBJ2-7, with 9 bases lining up with TRBD1. This CDR3 is built from 14 residues. Per germline, CDR1 DFQATT and CDR2 SNEGSKA (reference sequence). V was clipped by 2 bases and J by 2 bases; unmatched bases: 4. The CDR3 nucleotides are TGCAGTGCTAGACAGGGACAGGGCACCTACGAGCAGTACTTC. It translates to CSARQGQGTYEQYF.

V is TRBV7-2 and J is TRBJ2-7; 10 bases fit TRBD1. Germline trimming cut 5 bases from V and 6 bases from J; bases unmatched to any gene: 7. CDR1 and CDR2 (germline): SGHTA, FQGNSA. This CDR3 comprises 14 residues. The CDR3 loop is CASSRQGAWGEQYF. The CDR3 nucleotides read TGTGCCAGCAGCCGACAGGGGGCTTGGGGCGAGCAGTACTTC. The full variable domain, its missing parts supplied by reference TRBV7-2 and TRBJ2-7, is GAGVSQSPSNKVTEKGKDVELRCDPISGHTALYWYRQSLGQGLEFLIYFQGNSAPDKSGLPSDRFSAERTGGSVSTLTIQRTQQEDSAVYLCASSRQGAWGEQYFGPGTRLTVT.

This clonotype was observed at least ten times. The rearrangement uses TRBV28 and TRBJ2-5, with 7 positions matching TRBD1. CDR1 is MDHEN and CDR2 is SYDVKM in the germline V gene. Losses at the gene ends were 5 bases for V and 5 bases for J; bases not matched to a gene: 11. The CDR3 has 15 residues. CDR3 coding DNA: TGTGCCAGCAGTGACGGACAGGACCAGGGGGAGACCCAGTACTTC. Amino acids: CASSDGQDQGETQYF.

This clonotype was found a few times. J is TRBJ2-4 and V is TRBV20-1; 11 positions match TRBD2. Trimming cost V 7 bases and J 0 bases; bases outside gene matches: 14. Germline V gene lookup returns CDR1 DFQATT and CDR2 SNEGSKA (reference sequence). This CDR3 region has 18 residues. Written as DNA, the CDR3 is TGCAGTGGAGGAAGAGGTAGCGGGGGGGCCTTAGCCAAAAACATTCAGTACTTC. It specifies CSGGRGSGGALAKNIQYF.

V and J are TRBV7-8 and TRBJ1-4, with D possibly matching TRBD1 (6 bases). Germline values: CDR1 SGHVS, CDR2 FQNEAQ. The V end was cut by 2 bases, the J end by 7 bases, with 11 bases between. The CDR3 consists of 14 residues. The CDR3 region is CASSLLAGAEKLFF. The CDR3 nucleotides read TGTGCCAGCAGCTTACTGGCAGGGGCTGAAAAACTGTTTTTT. Looking up the rest from reference TRBV7-8 and TRBJ1-4 gives the full variable domain: GAGVSQSPRYKVAKRGQDVALRCDPISGHVSLFWYQQALGQGPEFLTYFQNEAQLDKSGLPSDRFFAERPEGSVSTLKIQRTQQEDSAVYLCASSLLAGAEKLFFGSGTQLSVL.

This clonotype was seen ten or more times. This chain links TRBV2 with TRBJ1-4, with D perhaps TRBD1 (5 bases). The CDR3 sequence is 16 residues long. Trimming left V 4 bases short and J 0 bases short, with 12 bases between. Germline loops: CDR1 SNHLY, CDR2 FYNNEI. The CDR3 is CASSGMGGTTNEKLFF. For the CDR3, the DNA is TGTGCCAGCAGTGGAATGGGGGGGACAACTAATGAAAAACTGTTTTTT.

This clonotype was counted a few times. The chain carries TRBV4-2 and TRBJ2-3; 8 bases line up with TRBD2. The length of the CDR3 is 17 residues. Germline CDR1 and CDR2: LGHNA and YNFKEQ. Trimming took 3 bases from V and 2 from J; bases not matched to a gene: 10. The CDR3 protein is CASSQSGSGGYTDTQYF. CDR3 sequence (DNA): TGTGCCAGCAGCCAGTCCGGAAGCGGGGGCTACACAGATACGCAGTATTTT.

This clonotype was seen more than once but under ten times. V is TRBV6-6 and J is TRBJ2-7; 11 nucleotides align to TRBD1. V shed 3 bases, J shed 3 bases, and the junction held 4 bases outside the gene matches. Germline V gene data show CDR1 as MNHNY and CDR2 as SVGAGI (reference sequence). CDR3 length equals 15 residues. As DNA, the CDR3 is TGTGCCAGCAGTTATCGGGACAGGGGGATCTACGAGCAGTACTTC. Residues: CASSYRDRGIYEQYF.

On this clonotype itself: The junction differs from germline at one of its ends, possibly a read error. The chain carries TRBV5-1 and TRBJ2-1; 7 bases match TRBD2. Germline V gives CDR1 SGHRS, CDR2 YFSETQ. The length of the CDR3 is 16 residues. In DNA, the CDR3 is TGCGTCAGCAGCTTGGCCCGTGGGGAGGGAACAGGCGGGCAGTTCTTC. Translation gives CVSSLARGEGTGGQFF.

This clonotype was counted only a few times. The genes are TRBV19 and TRBJ1-1; D is ambiguous. V lost 8 bases, J lost 5 bases, and 15 bases lay in between. The CDR3 runs to 13 residues. Germline V gene data show CDR1 as LNHDA and CDR2 as SQIVND (reference sequence). The CDR3 region has the DNA TGTGCCAGTCGGGTCGTGGGCGGGACTGAAGCTTTCTTT. Translation: CASRVVGGTEAFF.

The sample holds many counts of this clonotype. The chain carries TRBV3-1 and TRBJ1-1; D gene unclear. V shed 7 bases and J shed 1 base, with 10 bases lying between them. The germline gives CDR1 LGHDT, CDR2 YNNKEL (reference sequence). This CDR3 has 13 residues. This chain's CDR3 is CASTSLSNTEAFF. The CDR3 DNA follows: TGTGCCAGCACTTCCCTATCGAACACTGAAGCTTTCTTT.

In this sample, this clonotype turned up many times. The V gene is TRBV6-6, the J gene TRBJ1-6, with a tentative D call TRBD1 (6 bases). With 2 bases removed from V and 8 bases from J, the gap between germline ends came to 10 bases. This CDR3 region has 14 residues. Germline CDR1 reads MNHNY; CDR2 reads SVGAGI (reference sequence). CDR3 sequence: CASSYRGGDSPLHF. The CDR3 DNA reads TGTGCCAGCAGTTACCGCGGGGGCGATTCACCCCTCCACTTT.